This TCR beta chain is drawn from a study of blood T cell repertoires in COVID-19. Study-level background: Donors in the United States, Italy and Spain gave samples during acute or convalescent COVID-19. From T cells, B-cell-depleted T cells, or PBMCs came the material, which was cDNA or gDNA.

Original methodology: For nucleated cells, counts were estimated from reference gene primer amplification. TCRdb's copy holds only in-frame clones and misses some; the assay was immunoSEQ multiplex PCR. The D gene and trimming were derived from the DNA, and the V and J assignments and clone size from that table. The sample includes 250,000 or so clones, just under 90% of them seen just once. This clone was seen a few times. Trimming pared 7 bases from V and 5 bases from J, leaving 18 bases between. CDR1 SGHTS and CDR2 YDEGEE come from the germline V gene. The CDR3 extends over 14 amino acids. Material for sequencing was PBMCs or T cells enriched from blood (not recorded which). This chain connects TRBV5-8 to TRBJ1-2; D might be TRBD1 (6 bases). The receptor's source is a woman in her thirties with acute COVID-19. CDR3 sequence reads: CASVNRDPGYGYTF. The CDR3 DNA reads TGTGCCAGCGTCAACAGGGACCCGGGGTATGGCTACACCTTC.